Listed below are T cell receptor beta chains from one sample, sequenced in a study of blood T cells in healthy people across ages. TCRdb re-derived calls from the 5' RACE reads in MiXCR, one entry per CDR3 protein. Among about 1,400,000 distinct CDR3 sequences, 40% to 50% were seen once, and the ten largest hold roughly 8.2%. Material for sequencing was blood. Source of these receptors: a young woman in good health. Each CDR3 is given with its conserved first and last residue. The D gene is left open where the match is weak. Expanded clones get a size class; other rows say once, few or many, or leave the size out.

- TRBJ1-6 once TRBV2 CASSVDMTGLHF TGTGCCAGCAGTGTAGACATGACCGGCCTCCACTTT
TRBD2 TRBJ2-3 many TRBV28 CASSPRLAGGLRSDTQYF TGTGCCAGCAGTCCCAGACTAGCGGGAGGGCTGAGATCAGATACGCAGTATTTT
- TRBJ1-2 - TRBV10-3 CAISGALDNGYTF TGTGCCATCAGTGGCGCCTTGGACAATGGCTACACCTTC
- TRBJ1-2 - TRBV6-5 CASSSNHDSSYGYTF TGTGCCAGCAGTTCAAACCACGACAGTAGCTATGGCTACACCTTC
TRBD2 TRBJ2-7 - TRBV4-1 CASSQDWVSGSLSYNEQYF TGCGCCAGCAGCCAAGATTGGGTAAGCGGGAGTTTGTCCTACAATGAGCAGTACTTC
TRBD1 TRBJ2-7 few TRBV29-1 CSVEGDRAPYEQYF TGCAGCGTTGAGGGGGACAGGGCACCCTACGAGCAGTACTTC
- TRBJ2-7 few TRBV28 CASIRGTYEQYF TGTGCCAGCATCCGCGGTACCTACGAGCAGTACTTC
TRBD2 TRBJ2-3 few TRBV20-1 CSATRGLAGGPRITDTQYF TGCAGTGCTACCCGTGGGCTAGCGGGAGGGCCGAGGATAACAGATACGCAGTATTTT
- TRBJ2-4 - TRBV7-9 CASSSPGFKNIQYF TGTGCCAGCAGCTCCCCGGGGTTCAAAAACATTCAGTACTTC
TRBD2 TRBJ2-3 - TRBV7-8 CASSRTSGIDTQYF TGTGCCAGCAGCAGGACTAGCGGGATTGATACGCAGTATTTT